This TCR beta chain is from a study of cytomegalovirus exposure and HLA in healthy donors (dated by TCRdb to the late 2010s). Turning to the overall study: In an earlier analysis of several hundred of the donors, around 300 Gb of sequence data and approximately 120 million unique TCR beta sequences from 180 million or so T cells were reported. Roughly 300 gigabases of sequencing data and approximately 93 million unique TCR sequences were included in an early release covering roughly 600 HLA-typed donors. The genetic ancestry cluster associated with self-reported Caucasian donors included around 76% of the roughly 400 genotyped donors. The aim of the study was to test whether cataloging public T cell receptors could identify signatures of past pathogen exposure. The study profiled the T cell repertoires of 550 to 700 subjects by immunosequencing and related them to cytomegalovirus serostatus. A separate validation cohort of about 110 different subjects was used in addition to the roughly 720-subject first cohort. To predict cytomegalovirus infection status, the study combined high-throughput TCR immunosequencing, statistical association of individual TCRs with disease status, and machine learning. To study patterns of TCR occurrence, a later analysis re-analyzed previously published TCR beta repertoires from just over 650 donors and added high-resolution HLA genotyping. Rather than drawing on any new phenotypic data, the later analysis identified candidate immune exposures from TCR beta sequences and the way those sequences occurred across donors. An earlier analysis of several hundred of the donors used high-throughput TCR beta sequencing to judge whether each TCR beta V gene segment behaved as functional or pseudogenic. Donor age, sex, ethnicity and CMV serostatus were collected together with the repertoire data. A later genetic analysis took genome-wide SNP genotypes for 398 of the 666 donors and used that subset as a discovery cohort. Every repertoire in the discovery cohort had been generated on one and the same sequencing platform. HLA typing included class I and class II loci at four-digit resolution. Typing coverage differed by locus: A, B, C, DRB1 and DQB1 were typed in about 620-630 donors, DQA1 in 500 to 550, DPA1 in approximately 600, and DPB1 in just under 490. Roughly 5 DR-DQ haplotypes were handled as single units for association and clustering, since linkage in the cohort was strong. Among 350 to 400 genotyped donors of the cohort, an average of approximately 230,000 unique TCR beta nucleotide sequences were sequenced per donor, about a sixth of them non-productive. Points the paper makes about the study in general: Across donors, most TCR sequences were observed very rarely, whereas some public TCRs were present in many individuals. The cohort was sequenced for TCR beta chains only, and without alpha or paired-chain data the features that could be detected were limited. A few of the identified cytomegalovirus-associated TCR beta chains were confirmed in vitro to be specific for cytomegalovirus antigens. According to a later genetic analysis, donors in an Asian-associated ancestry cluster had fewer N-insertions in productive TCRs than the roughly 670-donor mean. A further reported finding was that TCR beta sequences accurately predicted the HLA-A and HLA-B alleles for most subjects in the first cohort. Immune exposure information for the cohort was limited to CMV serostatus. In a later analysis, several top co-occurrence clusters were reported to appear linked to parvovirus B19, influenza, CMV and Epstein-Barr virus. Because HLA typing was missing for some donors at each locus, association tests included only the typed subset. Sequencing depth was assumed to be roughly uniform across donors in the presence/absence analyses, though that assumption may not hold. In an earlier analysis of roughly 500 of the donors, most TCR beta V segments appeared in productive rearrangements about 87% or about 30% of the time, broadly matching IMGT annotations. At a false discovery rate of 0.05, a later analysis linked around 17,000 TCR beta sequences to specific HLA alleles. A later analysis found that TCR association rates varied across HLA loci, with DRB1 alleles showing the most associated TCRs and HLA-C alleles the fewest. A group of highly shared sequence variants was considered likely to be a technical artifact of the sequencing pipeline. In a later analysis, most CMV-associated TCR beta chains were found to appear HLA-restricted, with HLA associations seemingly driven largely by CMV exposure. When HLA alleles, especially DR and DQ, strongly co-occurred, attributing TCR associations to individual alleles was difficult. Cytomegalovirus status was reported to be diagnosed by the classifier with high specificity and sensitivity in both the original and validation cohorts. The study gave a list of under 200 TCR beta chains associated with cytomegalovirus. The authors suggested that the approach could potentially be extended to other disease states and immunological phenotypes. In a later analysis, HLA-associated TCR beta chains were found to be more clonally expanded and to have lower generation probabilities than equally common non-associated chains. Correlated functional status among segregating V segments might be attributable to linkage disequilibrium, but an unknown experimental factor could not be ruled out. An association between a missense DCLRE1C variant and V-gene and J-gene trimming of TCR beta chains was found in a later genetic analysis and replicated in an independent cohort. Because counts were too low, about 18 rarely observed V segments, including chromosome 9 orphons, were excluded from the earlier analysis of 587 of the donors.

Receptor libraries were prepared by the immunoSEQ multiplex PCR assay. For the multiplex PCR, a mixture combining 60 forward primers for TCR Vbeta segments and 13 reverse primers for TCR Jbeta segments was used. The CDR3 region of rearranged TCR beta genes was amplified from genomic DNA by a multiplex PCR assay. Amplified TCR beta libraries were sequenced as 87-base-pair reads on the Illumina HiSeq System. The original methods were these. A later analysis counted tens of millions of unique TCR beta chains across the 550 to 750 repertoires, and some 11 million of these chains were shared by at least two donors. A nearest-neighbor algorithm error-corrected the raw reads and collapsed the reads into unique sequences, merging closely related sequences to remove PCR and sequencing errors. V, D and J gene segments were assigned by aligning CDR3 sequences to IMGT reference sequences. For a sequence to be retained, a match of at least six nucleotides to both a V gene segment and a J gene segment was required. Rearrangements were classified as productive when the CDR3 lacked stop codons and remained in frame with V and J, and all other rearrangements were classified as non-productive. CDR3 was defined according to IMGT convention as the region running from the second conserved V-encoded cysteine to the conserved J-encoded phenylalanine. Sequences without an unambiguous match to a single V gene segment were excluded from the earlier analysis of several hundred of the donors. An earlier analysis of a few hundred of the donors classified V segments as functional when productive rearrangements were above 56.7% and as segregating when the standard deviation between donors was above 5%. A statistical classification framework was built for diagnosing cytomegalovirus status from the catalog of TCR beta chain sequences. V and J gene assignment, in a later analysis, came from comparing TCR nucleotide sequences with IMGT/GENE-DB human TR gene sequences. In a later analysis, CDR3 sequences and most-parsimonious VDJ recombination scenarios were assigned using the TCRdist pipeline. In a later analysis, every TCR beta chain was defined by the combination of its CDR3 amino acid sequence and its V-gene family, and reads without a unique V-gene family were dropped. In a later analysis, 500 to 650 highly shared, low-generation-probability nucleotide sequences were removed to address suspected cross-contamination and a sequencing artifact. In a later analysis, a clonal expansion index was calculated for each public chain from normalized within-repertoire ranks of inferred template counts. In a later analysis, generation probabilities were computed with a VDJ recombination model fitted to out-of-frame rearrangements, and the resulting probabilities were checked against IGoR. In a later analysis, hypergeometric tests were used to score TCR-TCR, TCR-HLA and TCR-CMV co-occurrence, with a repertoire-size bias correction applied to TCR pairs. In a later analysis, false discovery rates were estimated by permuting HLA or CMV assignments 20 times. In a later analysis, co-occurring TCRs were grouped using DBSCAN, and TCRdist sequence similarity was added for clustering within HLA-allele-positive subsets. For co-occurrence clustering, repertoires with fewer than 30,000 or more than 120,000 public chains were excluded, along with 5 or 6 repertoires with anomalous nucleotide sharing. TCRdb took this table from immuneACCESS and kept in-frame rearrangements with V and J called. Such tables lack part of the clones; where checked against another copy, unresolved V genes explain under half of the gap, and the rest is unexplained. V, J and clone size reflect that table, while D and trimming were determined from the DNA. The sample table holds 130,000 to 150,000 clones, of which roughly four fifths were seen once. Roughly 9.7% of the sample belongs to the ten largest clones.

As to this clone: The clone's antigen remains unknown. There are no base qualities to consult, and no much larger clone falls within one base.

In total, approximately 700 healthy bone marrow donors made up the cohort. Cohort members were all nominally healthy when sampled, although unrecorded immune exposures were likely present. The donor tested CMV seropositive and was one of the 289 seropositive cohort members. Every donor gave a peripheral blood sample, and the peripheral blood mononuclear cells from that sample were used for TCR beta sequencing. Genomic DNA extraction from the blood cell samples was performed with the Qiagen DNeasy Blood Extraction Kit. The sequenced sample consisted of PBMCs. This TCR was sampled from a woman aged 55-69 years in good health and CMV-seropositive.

For the CDR3, the sequence is CASRLLANYGYTF. The DNA sequence is TGTGCCAGCAGGCTCTTAGCTAACTATGGCTACACCTTC. The chain joins TRBV6-5 to TRBJ1-2, with no reliable assignment of the D segment. V lost 6 bases and J lost 0 bases; the stretch between them is 8 bases long. As encoded in the germline V gene, CDR1 is MNHEY while CDR2 is SVGAGI. The CDR3, from cysteine to phenylalanine, totals 13 residues. Only the CDR3 DNA is retained, 39 bases long and in frame from the first base.